This TCR beta chain stems from a study of molecular identifiers for immune sequencing clone quantification. Sorting recovered naive CD8 T cells on a CD8+CD4-CCR7+CD45RA+ profile. In this sample, this clonotype is medium-sized. Its cognate antigen is unknown. Study-level findings and limits: Clonotypes topping 20 RNA copies carried over 97% of effector molecules but under 1% of naive ones.

This CDR3 has 17 residues. V lost 8 bases and J lost 4, with 26 bases in between. Germline CDR1 reads SNHLY; CDR2 reads FYNNEI. Each CDR3 protein gets one entry after TCRdb re-called the PCR reads with MiXCR. The top ten clones hold over 6% of a sample with 20,000 or so distinct CDR3 sequences, about 21% of them seen once. The receptor comes from a human donor in good health. Some libraries in this study had Jurkat cell RNA spiked in. The chain employs TRBV2 and TRBJ1-2; D gene unclear. Sequencing was performed on naive CD8+ T cells from blood, with Jurkat cell RNA spiked in. The sample's subset: FACS-sorted CD8+CD4-CCR7+CD45RA+ naive T cells. The CDR3 region is CASFNRNYQHSGYGYTF. The CDR3 nucleotides read TGTGCCAGCTTCAACCGGAACTACCAACACTCGGGCTATGGCTACACCTTC.